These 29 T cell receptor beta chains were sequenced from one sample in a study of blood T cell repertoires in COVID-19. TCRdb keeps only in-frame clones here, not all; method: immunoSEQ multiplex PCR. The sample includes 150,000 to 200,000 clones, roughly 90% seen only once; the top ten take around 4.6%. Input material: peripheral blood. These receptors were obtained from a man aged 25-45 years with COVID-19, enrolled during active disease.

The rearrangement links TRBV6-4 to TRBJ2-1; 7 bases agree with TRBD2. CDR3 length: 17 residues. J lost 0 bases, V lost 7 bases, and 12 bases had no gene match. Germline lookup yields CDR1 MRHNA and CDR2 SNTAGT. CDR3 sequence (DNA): TGTGCCAGCAACACGGAAAGGACTAGGGGCTCCTACAATGAGCAGTTCTTC. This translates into CASNTERTRGSYNEQFF.

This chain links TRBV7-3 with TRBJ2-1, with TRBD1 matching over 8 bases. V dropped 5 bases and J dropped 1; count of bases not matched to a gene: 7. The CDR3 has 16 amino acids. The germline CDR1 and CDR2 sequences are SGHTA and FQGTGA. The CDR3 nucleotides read TGTGCCAGCAGCCCAGGGGGCGTTCGGTCCTACAATGAGCAGTTCTTC. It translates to CASSPGGVRSYNEQFF.

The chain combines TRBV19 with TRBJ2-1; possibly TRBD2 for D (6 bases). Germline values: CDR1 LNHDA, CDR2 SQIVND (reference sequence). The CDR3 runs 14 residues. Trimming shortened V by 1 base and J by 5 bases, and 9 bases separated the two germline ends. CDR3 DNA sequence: TGTGCCAGTAGTATAGTTAGCGGCAACAATGAGCAGTTCTTC. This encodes CASSIVSGNNEQFF. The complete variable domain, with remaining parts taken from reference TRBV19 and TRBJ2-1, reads DGGITQSPKYLFRKEGQNVTLSCEQNLNHDAMYWYRQDPGQGLRLIYYSQIVNDFQKGDIAEGYSVSREKKESFPLTVTSAQKNPTAFYLCASSIVSGNNEQFFGPGTRLTVL.

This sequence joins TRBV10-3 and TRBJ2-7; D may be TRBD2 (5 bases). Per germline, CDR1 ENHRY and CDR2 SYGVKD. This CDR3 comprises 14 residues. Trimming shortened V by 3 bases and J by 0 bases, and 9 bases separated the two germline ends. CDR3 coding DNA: TGTGCCATCAGTGAAGGTGGGAGCTCCTACGAGCAGTACTTC. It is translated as CAISEGGSSYEQYF.

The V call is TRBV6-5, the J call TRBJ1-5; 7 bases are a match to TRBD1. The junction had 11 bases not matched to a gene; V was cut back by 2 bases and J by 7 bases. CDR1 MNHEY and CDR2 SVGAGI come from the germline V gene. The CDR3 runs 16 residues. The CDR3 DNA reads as TGTGCCAGCAGTTACAAGTATTTGACAGGGCAGCAGCCCCAGCATTTT. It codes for CASSYKYLTGQQPQHF.

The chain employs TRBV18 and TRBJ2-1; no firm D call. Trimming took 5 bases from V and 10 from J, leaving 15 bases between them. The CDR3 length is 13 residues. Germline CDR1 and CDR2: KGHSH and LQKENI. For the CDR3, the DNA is TGTGCCAGCTCAACCCCACATCATTCGGAGCAGTTCTTC. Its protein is CASSTPHHSEQFF.

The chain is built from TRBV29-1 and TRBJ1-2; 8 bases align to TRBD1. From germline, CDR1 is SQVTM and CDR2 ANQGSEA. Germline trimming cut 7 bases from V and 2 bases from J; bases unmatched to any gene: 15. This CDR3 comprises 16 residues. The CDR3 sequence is CSAGLSPGQENYGYTF. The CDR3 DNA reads TGCAGCGCAGGCTTATCACCGGGACAGGAGAACTATGGCTACACCTTC.

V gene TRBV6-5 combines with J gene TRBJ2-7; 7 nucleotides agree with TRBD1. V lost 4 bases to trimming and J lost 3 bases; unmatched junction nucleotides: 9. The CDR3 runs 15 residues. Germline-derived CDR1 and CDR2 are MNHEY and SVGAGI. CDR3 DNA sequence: TGTGCCAGCAGTTCCCCGTCCCGACAGGGCTACGAGCAGTACTTC. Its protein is CASSSPSRQGYEQYF.

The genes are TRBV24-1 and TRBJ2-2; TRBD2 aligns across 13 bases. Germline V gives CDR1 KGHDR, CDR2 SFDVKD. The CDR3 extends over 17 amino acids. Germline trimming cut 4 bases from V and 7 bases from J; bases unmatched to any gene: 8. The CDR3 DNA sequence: TGTGCCACCAGTGAACCGACTAGCGGGGGGTTGCACGGGGAGCTGTTTTTT. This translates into CATSEPTSGGLHGELFF.

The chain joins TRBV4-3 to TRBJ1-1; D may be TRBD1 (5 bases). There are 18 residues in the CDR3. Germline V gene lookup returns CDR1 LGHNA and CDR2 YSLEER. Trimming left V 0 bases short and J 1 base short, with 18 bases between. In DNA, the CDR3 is TGCGCCAGCAGCCAAGATAATGCAGGGTCGATAGGGAACACTGAAGCTTTCTTT. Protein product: CASSQDNAGSIGNTEAFF.

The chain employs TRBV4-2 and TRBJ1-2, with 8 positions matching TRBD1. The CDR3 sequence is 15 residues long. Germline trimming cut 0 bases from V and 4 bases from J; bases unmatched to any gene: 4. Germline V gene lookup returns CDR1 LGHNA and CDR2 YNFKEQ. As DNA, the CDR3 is TGTGCCAGCAGCCAAGATGCAGGGGGCCTCTATGGCTACACCTTC. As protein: CASSQDAGGLYGYTF.

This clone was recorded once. The CDR3 DNA reads as TGTGCCAGCAGCCCTTCGGCTAGCGGGAGCAATGAGCAGTTCTTC. This encodes CASSPSASGSNEQFF. J is TRBJ2-1 and V is TRBV7-2; 10 bases line up with TRBD2. Losses at the gene ends were 5 bases for V and 6 bases for J; bases not matched to a gene: 7. Germline CDR1 SGHTA, CDR2 FQGNSA. The CDR3 runs 15 residues. Full variable domain (outside the CDR3, taken from reference TRBV7-2 and TRBJ2-1): GAGVSQSPSNKVTEKGKDVELRCDPISGHTALYWYRQSLGQGLEFLIYFQGNSAPDKSGLPSDRFSAERTGGSVSTLTIQRTQQEDSAVYLCASSPSASGSNEQFFGPGTRLTVL.

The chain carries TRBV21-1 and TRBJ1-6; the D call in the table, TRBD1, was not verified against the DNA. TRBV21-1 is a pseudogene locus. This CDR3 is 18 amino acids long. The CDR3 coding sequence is TGTGCCAGCAGCGTGGACAGGGCGGGAAGCTCCTATAATTCACCCCTCCACTTT. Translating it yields CASSVDRAGSSYNSPLHF.

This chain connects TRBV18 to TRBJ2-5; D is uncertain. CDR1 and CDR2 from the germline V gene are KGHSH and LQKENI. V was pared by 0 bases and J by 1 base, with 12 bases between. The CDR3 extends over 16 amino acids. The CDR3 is CASSPPTSRSQETQYF. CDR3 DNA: TGTGCCAGCTCACCACCTACATCTAGAAGCCAAGAGACCCAGTACTTC.

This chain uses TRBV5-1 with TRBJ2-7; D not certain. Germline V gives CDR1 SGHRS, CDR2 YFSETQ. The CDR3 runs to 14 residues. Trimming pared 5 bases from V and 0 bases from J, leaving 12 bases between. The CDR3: CASSPHYPSYEQYF. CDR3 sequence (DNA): TGCGCCAGCAGTCCCCACTACCCCTCCTACGAGCAGTACTTC.

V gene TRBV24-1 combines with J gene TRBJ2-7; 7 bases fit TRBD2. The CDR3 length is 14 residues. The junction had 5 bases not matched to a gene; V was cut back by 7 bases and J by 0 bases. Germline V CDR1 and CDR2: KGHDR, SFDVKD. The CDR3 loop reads CATRPGTNSYEQYF. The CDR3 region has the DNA TGTGCCACCAGGCCCGGGACTAACTCCTACGAGCAGTACTTC.

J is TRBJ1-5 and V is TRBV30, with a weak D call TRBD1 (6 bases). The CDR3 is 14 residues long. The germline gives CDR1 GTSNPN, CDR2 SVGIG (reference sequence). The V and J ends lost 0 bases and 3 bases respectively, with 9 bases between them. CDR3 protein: CAWSVGDNNQPQHF. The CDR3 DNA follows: TGTGCCTGGAGTGTCGGGGACAACAATCAGCCCCAGCATTTT. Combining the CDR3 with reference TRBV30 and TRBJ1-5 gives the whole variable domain SQTIHQWPATLVQPVGSPLSLECTVEGTSNPNLYWYRQAAGRGLQLLFYSVGIGQISSEVPQNLSASRPQDRQFILSSKKLLLSDSGFYLCAWSVGDNNQPQHFGDGTRLSIL.

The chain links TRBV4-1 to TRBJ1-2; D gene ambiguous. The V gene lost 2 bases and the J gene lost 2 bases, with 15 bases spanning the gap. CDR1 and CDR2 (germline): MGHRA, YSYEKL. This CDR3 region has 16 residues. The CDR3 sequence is CASSQPRDLRNYGYTF. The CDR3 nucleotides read TGCGCCAGCAGCCAACCCCGGGATCTTAGAAACTATGGCTACACCTTC.

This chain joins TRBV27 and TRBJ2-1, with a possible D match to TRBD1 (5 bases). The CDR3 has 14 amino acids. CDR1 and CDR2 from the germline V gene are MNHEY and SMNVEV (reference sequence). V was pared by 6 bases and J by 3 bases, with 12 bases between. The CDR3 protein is CASSPDSHYNEQFF. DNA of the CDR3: TGTGCCAGCAGCCCAGACAGCCACTACAATGAGCAGTTCTTC.

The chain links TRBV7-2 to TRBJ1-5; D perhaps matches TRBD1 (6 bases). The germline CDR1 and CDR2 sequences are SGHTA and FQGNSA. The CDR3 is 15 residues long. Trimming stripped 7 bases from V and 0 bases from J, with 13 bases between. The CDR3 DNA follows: TGTGCCAGCACCCTAGGGGGTCATAGCAATCAGCCCCAGCATTTT. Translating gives CASTLGGHSNQPQHF.

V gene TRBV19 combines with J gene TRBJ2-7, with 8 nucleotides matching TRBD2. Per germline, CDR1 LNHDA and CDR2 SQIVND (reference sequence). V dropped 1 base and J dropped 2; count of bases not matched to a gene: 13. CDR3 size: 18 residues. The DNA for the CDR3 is TGTGCCAGTAGTATAGCGGGGGGGCCAGGGCCGTGGACCTACGAGCAGTACTTC. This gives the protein CASSIAGGPGPWTYEQYF.

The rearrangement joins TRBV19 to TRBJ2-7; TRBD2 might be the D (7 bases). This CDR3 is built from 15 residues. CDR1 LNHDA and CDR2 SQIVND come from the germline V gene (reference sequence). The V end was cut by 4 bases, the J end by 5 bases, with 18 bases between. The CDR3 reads CASSTRGGVIDEQYF. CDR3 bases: TGTGCCAGTAGTACTAGGGGGGGCGTTATCGACGAGCAGTACTTC.

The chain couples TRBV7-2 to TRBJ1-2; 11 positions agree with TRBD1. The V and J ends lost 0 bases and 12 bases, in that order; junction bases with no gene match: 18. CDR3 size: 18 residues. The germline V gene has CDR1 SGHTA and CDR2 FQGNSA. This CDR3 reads CASSLAYSRLRDRGANTF. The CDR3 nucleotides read TGTGCCAGCAGCTTAGCGTATAGTCGACTCCGGGACAGGGGGGCTAACACCTTC.

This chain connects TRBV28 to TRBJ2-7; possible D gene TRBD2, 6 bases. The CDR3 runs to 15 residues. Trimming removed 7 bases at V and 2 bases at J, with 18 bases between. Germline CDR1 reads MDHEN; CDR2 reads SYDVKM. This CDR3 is CASNLGTAGPYEQYF. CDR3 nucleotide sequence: TGTGCCAGCAACCTAGGGACGGCGGGACCCTACGAGCAGTACTTC.

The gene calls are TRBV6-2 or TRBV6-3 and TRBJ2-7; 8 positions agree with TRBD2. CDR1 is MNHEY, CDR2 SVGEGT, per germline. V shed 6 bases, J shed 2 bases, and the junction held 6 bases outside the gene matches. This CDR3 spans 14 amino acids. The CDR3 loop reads CASSRLARTYEQYF. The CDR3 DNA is TGTGCCAGCAGCCGACTAGCGAGGACCTACGAGCAGTACTTC.

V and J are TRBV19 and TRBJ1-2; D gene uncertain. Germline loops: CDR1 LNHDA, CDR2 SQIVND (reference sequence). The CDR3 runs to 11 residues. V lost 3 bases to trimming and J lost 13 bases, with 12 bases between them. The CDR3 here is CASSMAGRRTF. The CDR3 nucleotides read TGTGCCAGTAGTATGGCAGGTCGTCGCACCTTC.

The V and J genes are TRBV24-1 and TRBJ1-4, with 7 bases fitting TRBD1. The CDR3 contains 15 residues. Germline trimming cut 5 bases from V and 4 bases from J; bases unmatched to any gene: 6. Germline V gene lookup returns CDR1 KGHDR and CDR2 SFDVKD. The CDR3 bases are TGTGCCACCAGTGGGACGACAGGGATTAATGAAAAACTGTTTTTT. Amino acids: CATSGTTGINEKLFF.

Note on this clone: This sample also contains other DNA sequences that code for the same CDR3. Written as DNA, the CDR3 is TGCGCCAGCAGCTTACAGGGCTACGAGCAGTACTTC. This encodes CASSLQGYEQYF. This chain joins TRBV5-1 and TRBJ2-7; tentatively, D is TRBD1 (6 bases). The CDR3 extends over 12 amino acids. With 2 bases removed from V and 3 bases from J, the gap between germline ends came to 6 bases. CDR1 SGHRS and CDR2 YFSETQ come from the germline V gene.

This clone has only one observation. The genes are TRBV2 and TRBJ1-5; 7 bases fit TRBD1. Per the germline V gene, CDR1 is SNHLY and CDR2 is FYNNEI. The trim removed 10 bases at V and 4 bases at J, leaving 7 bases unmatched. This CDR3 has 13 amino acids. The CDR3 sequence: CATKGTENQPQHF. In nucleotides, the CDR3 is TGTGCCACCAAAGGGACAGAAAATCAGCCCCAGCATTTT.